The 18 T cell receptor beta chains below were found in one sample sequenced in a study of blood T cell repertoires in COVID-19. TCRdb's table, derived via immunoSEQ multiplex PCR, lists solely in-frame clones and lacks some. Counted here are about 59,000 clones, roughly 87% occurring once; the ten biggest clones make up 5.1%. Sequenced: peripheral blood. All receptors come from a man at least 80 years old in a cohort sampled during active COVID-19.

This chain uses TRBV24-1 with TRBJ2-5; 8 positions agree with TRBD1. CDR1 and CDR2 from the germline V gene are KGHDR and SFDVKD. Trimming at V came to 4 bases and at J to 5 bases, leaving 8 bases not matched to a gene. This CDR3 has 15 amino acids. For the CDR3, the DNA is TGTGCCACCAGTGAAGGGACAGGATTAGGGGAGACCCAGTACTTC. It translates to CATSEGTGLGETQYF.

This clone was detected once. The rearrangement links TRBV30 to TRBJ1-5; no clear D. The CDR3 is 13 amino acids. The ends were cut back, 0 bases at V and 5 bases at J, with 8 bases in the middle. Germline CDR1 and CDR2: GTSNPN and SVGIG (reference sequence). In DNA form, the CDR3 reads TGTGCCTGGAGTGTTGCACTTCATCAGCCCCAGCATTTT. Its protein product is CAWSVALHQPQHF.

The rearrangement joins TRBV5-4 to TRBJ2-1; no firm D call. V lost 1 base, J lost 2 bases, and 7 bases lay in between. The CDR3 sequence is 14 residues long. In germline, CDR1 is SGHNT, CDR2 YYREEE (reference sequence). Written as DNA, the CDR3 is TGTGCCAGCAGCTTGAGTCAGACCTACAATGAGCAGTTCTTC. Translation: CASSLSQTYNEQFF.

The V and J genes are TRBV7-6 and TRBJ2-7, with 9 bases that match TRBD1. CDR3 length equals 14 residues. Trimming at V came to 0 bases and at J to 6 bases, leaving 3 bases not matched to a gene. The germline gives CDR1 SGHVS, CDR2 FNYEAQ. The CDR3 DNA is TGTGCCAGCAGCTTAGCACAGGGGGCTTCCGAGCAGTACTTC. It codes for CASSLAQGASEQYF.

V and J are TRBV19 and TRBJ2-5, with D possibly TRBD1 on 5 matching bases. The CDR3 runs to 14 residues. CDR1 is LNHDA and CDR2 is SQIVND in the germline V gene (reference sequence). The V and J ends lost 5 bases and 4 bases respectively, with 14 bases between them. CDR3: CASSGSRVLETQYF. CDR3 nucleotides: TGTGCCAGTAGTGGGTCCAGGGTGCTAGAGACCCAGTACTTC.

In its sample, this clone was seen once. The chain is built from TRBV5-1 and TRBJ1-1, with D maybe TRBD1 (5 bases). V was clipped by 4 bases and J by 1 base, with 11 bases between them. The CDR3 is made up of 14 amino acids. CDR1 is SGHRS and CDR2 is YFSETQ in the germline V gene. CDR3 bases: TGCGCCAGCAGCAAACAGGCGACGAACACTGAAGCTTTCTTT. Amino acids: CASSKQATNTEAFF.

The genes are TRBV9 and TRBJ1-1; no firm D call. V was clipped by 4 bases and J by 8 bases, with 18 bases between them. This CDR3 region has 14 residues. Germline lookup yields CDR1 SGDLS and CDR2 YYNGEE. The CDR3 sequence: CASSLRADSGEAFF. DNA of the CDR3: TGTGCCAGCAGCTTGAGGGCCGATTCCGGGGAAGCTTTCTTT.

The count of this clone is one. The chain combines TRBV3-1 (or the pseudogene TRBV3-2) with TRBJ1-2, with a possible D match to TRBD1 (5 bases). Germline V gene sequence: CDR1 LGHDT, CDR2 YNNKEL (reference sequence). The CDR3 covers 15 residues. V was pared by 0 bases and J by 4 bases, with 12 bases between. CDR3 sequence (DNA): TGTGCCAGCAGCCAAGACGGGCAGGGTGGCTATGGCTACACCTTC. It yields the protein CASSQDGQGGYGYTF.

The V call is TRBV19, the J call TRBJ2-1; 7 bases fit TRBD2. In germline, CDR1 is LNHDA, CDR2 SQIVND (reference sequence). V shed 3 bases and J 1 base; nucleotides not matched to a gene: 3. The CDR3 sequence is 15 residues long. CDR3 sequence reads: CASSMQGGSYNEQFF. DNA for the CDR3: TGTGCCAGTAGTATGCAGGGAGGGTCCTACAATGAGCAGTTCTTC.

The chain recombines TRBV7-3 with TRBJ2-2, with TRBD1 as a possible D gene (5 bases). This CDR3 is 14 amino acids long. Germline values: CDR1 SGHTA, CDR2 FQGTGA. V shed 3 bases and J shed 7 bases, with 12 bases lying between them. This CDR3 reads CASSLGPRDGELFF. The DNA for the CDR3 is TGTGCCAGCAGCTTGGGGCCAAGGGACGGGGAGCTGTTTTTT.

The CDR3 DNA follows: TGCGCCAGCAGCCCTGAAGGGGGCTATGGCTACACCTTC. Its translation is CASSPEGGYGYTF. The gene calls are TRBV4-3 and TRBJ1-2; TRBD1 might be the D (6 bases). The CDR3 runs 13 residues. The germline gives CDR1 LGHNA, CDR2 YSLEER. The V and J ends lost 4 bases and 4 bases respectively, with 10 bases between them.

This chain uses TRBV7-2 with TRBJ2-2; the D gene is possibly TRBD2 (6 bases). Germline V CDR1 and CDR2: SGHTA, FQGNSA. The CDR3 is 14 residues long. V was clipped by 8 bases and J by 5 bases, with 15 bases between them. CDR3 sequence (DNA): TGTGCCAGCCATGGACTAACTAAAACCGGGGAGCTGTTTTTT. Translating gives CASHGLTKTGELFF.

CDR3 sequence (DNA): TGTGCCAGCAGCTCGACTAGCGGGAGGGCCGGTGAGACCCAGTACTTC. It translates to CASSSTSGRAGETQYF. The chain combines TRBV7-6 with TRBJ2-5; 14 bases map to TRBD2. The CDR3 consists of 16 residues. The V gene end was trimmed by 4 bases and the J gene end by 5 bases; junction bases not matched to a gene: 6. Germline V CDR1 and CDR2: SGHVS, FNYEAQ.

V and J are TRBV6-1 and TRBJ2-1; weak D call: TRBD1 (5 bases). The CDR3 loop spans 15 amino acids. Germline CDR1 MNHNS, CDR2 SASEGT. Trimming took off 2 bases at V and 5 bases at J, with 13 bases between the two ends. The CDR3 DNA sequence: TGTGCCAGCAGTGAATCAGGGTTCGAGAACAATGAGCAGTTCTTC. Protein product: CASSESGFENNEQFF.

This chain links TRBV10-3 with TRBJ1-4; TRBD1 agrees at 9 bases. Germline CDR1 ENHRY, CDR2 SYGVKD. Germline trimming cut 10 bases from V and 4 bases from J; bases unmatched to any gene: 7. This CDR3 region has 14 residues. Here the CDR3 DNA reads TGTGCCACCTCCCTGACAGGGGGTAATGAAAAACTGTTTTTT. Amino acid sequence: CATSLTGGNEKLFF.

The chain has TRBV6-5 and TRBJ2-2, with 8 bases fitting TRBD1. This CDR3 region has 16 residues. V lost 0 bases, J lost 5 bases, and 5 bases stayed unmatched. The germline CDR1 and CDR2 sequences are MNHEY and SVGAGI. The CDR3 sequence: CASSYSGTGFTGELFF. DNA for the CDR3: TGTGCCAGCAGTTACTCGGGGACAGGTTTTACCGGGGAGCTGTTTTTT.

This chain uses TRBV6-5 with TRBJ2-5; 7 nucleotides line up with TRBD1. With V trimmed by 4 bases and J by 7 bases, 6 bases remained unmatched. The CDR3 sequence is 13 residues long. From germline, CDR1 is MNHEY and CDR2 SVGAGI. CDR3 protein: CASSSQGLGTQYF. The CDR3, as DNA: TGTGCCAGCAGTTCACAGGGGTTAGGGACCCAGTACTTC.

J is TRBJ2-2 and V is TRBV7-2; weak D call: TRBD1 (5 bases). CDR3 length: 14 residues. Trimming stripped 4 bases from V and 1 base from J, with 7 bases between. Germline CDR1 and CDR2: SGHTA and FQGNSA. The CDR3 nucleotides are TGTGCCAGCAGCTCTACAGGGAACACCGGGGAGCTGTTTTTT. It yields the protein CASSSTGNTGELFF.